This TCR beta chain was found in a study of control samples from healthy donors and cancer patients. The data were produced by immunoSEQ multiplex PCR, yet TCRdb's version contains in-frame clones alone and is incomplete. The sample shows about 130,000 clones, approximately 92% of them seen only once. Germline CDR1 MGHRA, CDR2 YSYEKL. This CDR3 contains 15 residues. V was trimmed by 1 base and J by 6 bases, leaving 12 bases between them. This clone was observed a handful of times. The chain links TRBV4-1 to TRBJ2-2, with a possible D match to TRBD2 (6 bases). This TCR was sampled from a young man in good health. The sequencing input was blood. The CDR3 DNA reads TGCGCCAGCAGCCAAGGTCCGTGGGGGGCCGGGGAGCTGTTTTTT. Amino acid sequence: CASSQGPWGAGELFF.